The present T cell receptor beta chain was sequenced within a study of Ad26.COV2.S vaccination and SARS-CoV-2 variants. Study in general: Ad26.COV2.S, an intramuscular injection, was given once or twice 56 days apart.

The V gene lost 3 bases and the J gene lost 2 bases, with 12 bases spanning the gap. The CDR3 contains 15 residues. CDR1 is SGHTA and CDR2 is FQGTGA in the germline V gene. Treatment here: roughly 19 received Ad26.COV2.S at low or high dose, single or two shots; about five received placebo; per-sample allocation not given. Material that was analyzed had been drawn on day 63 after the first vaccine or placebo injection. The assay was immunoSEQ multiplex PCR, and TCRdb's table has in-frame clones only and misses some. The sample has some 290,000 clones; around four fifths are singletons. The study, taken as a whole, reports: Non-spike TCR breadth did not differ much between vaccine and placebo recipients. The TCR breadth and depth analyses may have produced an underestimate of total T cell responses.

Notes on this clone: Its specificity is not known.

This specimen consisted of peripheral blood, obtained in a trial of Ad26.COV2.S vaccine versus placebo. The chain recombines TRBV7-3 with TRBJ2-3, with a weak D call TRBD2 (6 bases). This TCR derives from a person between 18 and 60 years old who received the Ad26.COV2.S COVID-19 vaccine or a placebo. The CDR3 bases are TGTGCCAGCAGCTTTCGGCGGGGCCACACAGATACGCAGTATTTT. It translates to CASSFRRGHTDTQYF.